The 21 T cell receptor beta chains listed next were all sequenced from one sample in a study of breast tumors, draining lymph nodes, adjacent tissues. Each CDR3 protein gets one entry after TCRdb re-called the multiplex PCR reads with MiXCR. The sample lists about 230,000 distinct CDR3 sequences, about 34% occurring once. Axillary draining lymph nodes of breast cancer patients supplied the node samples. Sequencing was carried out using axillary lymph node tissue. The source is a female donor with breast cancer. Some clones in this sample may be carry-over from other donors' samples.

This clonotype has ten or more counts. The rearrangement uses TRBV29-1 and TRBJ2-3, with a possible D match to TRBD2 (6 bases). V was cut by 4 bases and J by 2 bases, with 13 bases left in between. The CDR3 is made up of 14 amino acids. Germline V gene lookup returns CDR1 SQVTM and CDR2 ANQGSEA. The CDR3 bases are TGCAGCGTTGGATCGGAGGGCCTCACAGATACGCAGTATTTT. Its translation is CSVGSEGLTDTQYF.

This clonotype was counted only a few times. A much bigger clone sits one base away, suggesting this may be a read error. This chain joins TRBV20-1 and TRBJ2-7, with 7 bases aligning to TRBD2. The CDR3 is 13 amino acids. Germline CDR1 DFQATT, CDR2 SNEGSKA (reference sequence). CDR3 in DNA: TGCAGTGCTAGTCCCGGGAGGCTTTACGCGCAGTACTTC. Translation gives CSASPGRLYAQYF.

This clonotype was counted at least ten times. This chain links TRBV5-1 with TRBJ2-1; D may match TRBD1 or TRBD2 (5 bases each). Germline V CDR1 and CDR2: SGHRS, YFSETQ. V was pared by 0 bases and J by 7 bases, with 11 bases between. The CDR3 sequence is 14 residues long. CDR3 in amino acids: CASSLVGPPNEQFF. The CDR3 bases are TGCGCCAGCAGCTTGGTGGGACCGCCGAATGAGCAGTTCTTC.

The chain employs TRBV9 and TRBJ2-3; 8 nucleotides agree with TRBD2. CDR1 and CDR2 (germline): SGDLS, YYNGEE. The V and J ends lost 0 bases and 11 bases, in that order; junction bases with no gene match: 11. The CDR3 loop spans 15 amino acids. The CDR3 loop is CASSVVISGVNEQYF. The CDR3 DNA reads TGTGCCAGCAGCGTAGTGATTAGCGGGGTCAATGAGCAGTATTTT.

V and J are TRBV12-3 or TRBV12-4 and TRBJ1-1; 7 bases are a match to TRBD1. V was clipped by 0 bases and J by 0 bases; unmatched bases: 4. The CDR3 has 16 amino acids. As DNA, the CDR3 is TGTGCCAGCAGTTTAGCGCTGGGACAGCTGAACACTGAAGCTTTCTTT. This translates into CASSLALGQLNTEAFF.

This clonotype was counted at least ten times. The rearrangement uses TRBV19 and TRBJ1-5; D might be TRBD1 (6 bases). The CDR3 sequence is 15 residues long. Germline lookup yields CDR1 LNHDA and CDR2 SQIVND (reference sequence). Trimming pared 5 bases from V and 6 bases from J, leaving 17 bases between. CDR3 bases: TGTGCCAGTAGTGTGGGGGGGGCCTACGGTCAGCCCCAGCATTTT. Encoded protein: CASSVGGAYGQPQHF.

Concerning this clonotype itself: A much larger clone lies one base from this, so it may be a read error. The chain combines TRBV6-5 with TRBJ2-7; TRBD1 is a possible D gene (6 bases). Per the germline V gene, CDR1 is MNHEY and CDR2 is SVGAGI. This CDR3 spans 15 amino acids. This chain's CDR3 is CACSYSLGDIYEQYF. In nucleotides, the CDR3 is TGTGCCTGCAGTTACTCGTTGGGGGACATCTACGAGCAGTACTTC.

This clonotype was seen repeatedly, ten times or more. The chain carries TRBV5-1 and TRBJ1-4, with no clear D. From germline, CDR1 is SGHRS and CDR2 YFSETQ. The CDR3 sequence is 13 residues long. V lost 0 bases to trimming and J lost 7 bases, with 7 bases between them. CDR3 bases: TGCGCCAGCAGCTTGGAGTGGGCTGAAAAACTGTTTTTT. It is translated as CASSLEWAEKLFF.

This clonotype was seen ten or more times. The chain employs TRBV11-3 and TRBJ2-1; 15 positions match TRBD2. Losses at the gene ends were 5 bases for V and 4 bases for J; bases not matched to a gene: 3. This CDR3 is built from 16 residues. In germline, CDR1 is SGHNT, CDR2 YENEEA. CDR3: CASSPGTSGRYNEQFF. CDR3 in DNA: TGTGCCAGCAGCCCCGGGACTAGCGGGAGGTACAATGAGCAGTTCTTC.

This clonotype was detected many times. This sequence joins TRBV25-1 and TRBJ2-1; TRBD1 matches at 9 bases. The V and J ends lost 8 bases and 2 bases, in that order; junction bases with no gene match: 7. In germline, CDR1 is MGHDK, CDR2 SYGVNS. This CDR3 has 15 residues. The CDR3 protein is CASQRGTGTYNEQFF. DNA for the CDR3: TGTGCCAGCCAACGCGGGACAGGGACCTACAATGAGCAGTTCTTC.

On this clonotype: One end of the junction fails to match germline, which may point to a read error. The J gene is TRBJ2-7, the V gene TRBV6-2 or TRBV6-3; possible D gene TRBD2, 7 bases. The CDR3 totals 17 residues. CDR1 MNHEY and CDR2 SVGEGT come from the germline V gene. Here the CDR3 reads CASSHSTFQGRGSEQYF. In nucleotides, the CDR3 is TGTGCCAGCAGTCACTCGACGTTCCAGGGGAGGGGCTCCGAGCAGTACTTC.

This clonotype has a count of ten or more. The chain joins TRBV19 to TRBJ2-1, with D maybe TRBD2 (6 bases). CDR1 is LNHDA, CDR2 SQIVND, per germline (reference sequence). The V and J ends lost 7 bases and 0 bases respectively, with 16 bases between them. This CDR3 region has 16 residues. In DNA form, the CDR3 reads TGTGCCAGTAAACCACGGGAGCAGAGCTCCTACAATGAGCAGTTCTTC. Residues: CASKPREQSSYNEQFF. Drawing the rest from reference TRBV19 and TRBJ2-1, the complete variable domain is DGGITQSPKYLFRKEGQNVTLSCEQNLNHDAMYWYRQDPGQGLRLIYYSQIVNDFQKGDIAEGYSVSREKKESFPLTVTSAQKNPTAFYLCASKPREQSSYNEQFFGPGTRLTVL.

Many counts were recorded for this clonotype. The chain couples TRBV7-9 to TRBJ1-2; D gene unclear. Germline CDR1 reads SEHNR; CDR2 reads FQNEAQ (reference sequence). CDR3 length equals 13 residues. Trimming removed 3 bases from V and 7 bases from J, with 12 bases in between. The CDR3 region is CASSFLERGGYTF. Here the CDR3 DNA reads TGTGCCAGCAGCTTTCTGGAGCGGGGTGGCTACACCTTC.

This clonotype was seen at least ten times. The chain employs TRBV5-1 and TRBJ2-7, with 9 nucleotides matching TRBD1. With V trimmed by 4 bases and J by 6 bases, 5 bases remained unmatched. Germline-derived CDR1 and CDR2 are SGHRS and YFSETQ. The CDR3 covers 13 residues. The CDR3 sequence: CASSQGQGGEQYF. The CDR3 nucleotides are TGCGCCAGCAGCCAGGGACAGGGAGGCGAGCAGTACTTC. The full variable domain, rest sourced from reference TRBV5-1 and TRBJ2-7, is KAGVTQTPRYLIKTRGQQVTLSCSPISGHRSVSWYQQTPGQGLQFLFEYFSETQRNKGNFPGRFSGRQFSNSRSEMNVSTLELGDSALYLCASSQGQGGEQYFGPGTRLTVT.

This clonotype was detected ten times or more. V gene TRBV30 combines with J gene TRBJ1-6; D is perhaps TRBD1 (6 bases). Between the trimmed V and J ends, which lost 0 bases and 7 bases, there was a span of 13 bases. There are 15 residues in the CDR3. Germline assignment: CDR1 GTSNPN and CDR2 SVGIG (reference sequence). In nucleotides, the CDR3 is TGTGCCTGGAGTGTAAGGGGGGGCGAAAATTCACCCCTCCACTTT. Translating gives CAWSVRGGENSPLHF.

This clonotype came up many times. The CDR3 region is CASSDPRRYEQYF. The CDR3 DNA reads as TGTGCCAGCAGTGACCCCAGACGCTACGAGCAGTACTTC. The chain carries TRBV2 and TRBJ2-7; D unresolved. Germline V gives CDR1 SNHLY, CDR2 FYNNEI. CDR3 size: 13 residues. V was pared by 3 bases and J by 3 bases, with 9 bases between.

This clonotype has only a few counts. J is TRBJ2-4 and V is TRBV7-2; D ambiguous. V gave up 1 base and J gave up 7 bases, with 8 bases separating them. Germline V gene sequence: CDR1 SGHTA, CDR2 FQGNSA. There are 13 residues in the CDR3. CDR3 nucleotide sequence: TGTGCCAGCAGCTTAGGAACTGCTAACATTCAGTACTTC. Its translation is CASSLGTANIQYF.

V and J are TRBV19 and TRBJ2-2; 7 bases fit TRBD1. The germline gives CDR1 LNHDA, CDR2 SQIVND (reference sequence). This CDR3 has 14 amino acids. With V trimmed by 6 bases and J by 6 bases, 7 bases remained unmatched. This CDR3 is CASSRQGTAGELFF. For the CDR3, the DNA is TGTGCCAGTAGCCGACAGGGAACGGCCGGGGAGCTGTTTTTT.

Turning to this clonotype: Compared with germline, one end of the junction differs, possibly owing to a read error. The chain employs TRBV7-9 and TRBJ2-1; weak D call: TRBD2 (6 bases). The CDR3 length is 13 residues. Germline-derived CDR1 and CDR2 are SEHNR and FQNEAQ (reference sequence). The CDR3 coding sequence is TGTGCCAGTAGCTGGGAGGAGCACAATGAGCAGTTCTTC. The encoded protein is CASSWEEHNEQFF.

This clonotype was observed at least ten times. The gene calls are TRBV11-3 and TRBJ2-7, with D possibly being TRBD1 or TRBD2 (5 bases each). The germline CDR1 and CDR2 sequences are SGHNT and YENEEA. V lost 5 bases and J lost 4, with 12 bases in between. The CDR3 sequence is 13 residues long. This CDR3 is CASSPREGYEQYF. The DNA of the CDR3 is TGTGCCAGCAGCCCCAGAGAGGGGTACGAGCAGTACTTC. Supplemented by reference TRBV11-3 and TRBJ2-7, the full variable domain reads EAGVVQSPRYKIIEKKQPVAFWCNPISGHNTLYWYLQNLGQGPELLIRYENEEAVDDSQLPKDRFSAERLKGVDSTLKIQPAELGDSAVYLCASSPREGYEQYFGPGTRLTVT.

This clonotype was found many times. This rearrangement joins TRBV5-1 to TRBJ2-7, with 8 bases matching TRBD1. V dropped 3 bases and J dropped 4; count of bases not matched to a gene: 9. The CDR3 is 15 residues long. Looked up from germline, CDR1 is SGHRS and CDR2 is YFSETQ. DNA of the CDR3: TGCGCCAGCAGCTCACACACAGGGGGGAGATACGAGCAGTACTTC. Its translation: CASSSHTGGRYEQYF.